The 28 T cell receptor beta chains below come from one sample, sequenced in a study of T cells in Graves' hyperthyroidism and ophthalmopathy. The CDR3 regions of TCR beta were amplified from RNA transcripts. The TCR CDR3 was amplified in a first-round RT-PCR using the HTBI primer set. TCRdb re-called the multiplex PCR reads with MiXCR, one entry per CDR3 protein. Among 750,000 to 900,000 distinct CDR3 sequences listed, approximately 40% were seen once. Source material: blood. The source of these receptors is a young man with Graves' hyperthyroidism.

This clonotype has at least ten counts. The CDR3 loop is CSVAGTDNTGELFF. Written as DNA, the CDR3 is TGCAGCGTAGCCGGGACAGATAACACCGGGGAGCTGTTTTTT. This chain links TRBV29-1 with TRBJ2-2; TRBD1 aligns across 7 bases. The CDR3 is 14 amino acids. V lost 6 bases, J lost 2 bases, and 6 bases stayed unmatched. The germline CDR1 and CDR2 sequences are SQVTM and ANQGSEA.

This clonotype has more than one count but fewer than ten. The CDR3 sequence: CASSIRSTNTGELFF. For the CDR3, the DNA is TGTGCCAGTAGTATCAGAAGCACGAACACCGGGGAGCTGTTTTTT. The genes are TRBV19 and TRBJ2-2, with D hard to call. Germline CDR1 LNHDA, CDR2 SQIVND (reference sequence). CDR3 length equals 15 residues. The ends were cut back, 3 bases at V and 0 bases at J, with 8 bases in the middle.

Details on this clonotype: Relative to the germline gene, one junction end is altered; a read error may explain this. V and J are TRBV10-3 and TRBJ1-2; D is ambiguous. Looked up from germline, CDR1 is ENHRY and CDR2 is SYGVKD. The CDR3 is made up of 13 amino acids. CDR3 coding DNA: TGTGCCTTCAGTGCACACAAGGGCTATGGCTACACCTTC. Amino acid sequence: CAFSAHKGYGYTF.

This clonotype was seen repeatedly, ten times or more. The chain employs TRBV6-5 and TRBJ1-5; D remains unclear. Germline CDR1 reads MNHEY; CDR2 reads SVGAGI. Trimming removed 2 bases from V and 2 bases from J, with 7 bases in between. The CDR3 extends over 14 amino acids. The CDR3 reads CASSYETGNQPQHF. As DNA, the CDR3 is TGTGCCAGCAGTTACGAGACGGGCAATCAGCCCCAGCATTTT.

The V and J genes are TRBV7-9 and TRBJ1-4; D is unclear. Per germline, CDR1 SEHNR and CDR2 FQNEAQ (reference sequence). This CDR3 has 15 amino acids. With 5 bases removed from V and 0 bases from J, the gap between germline ends came to 10 bases. This CDR3 is CASSLLLATNEKLFF. CDR3 sequence (DNA): TGTGCCAGCAGCCTCCTCTTGGCAACTAATGAAAAACTGTTTTTT.

This clonotype was recorded at least ten times. The chain has TRBV7-9 and TRBJ1-2, with D uncertain. The CDR3 has 13 amino acids. Germline values: CDR1 SEHNR, CDR2 FQNEAQ (reference sequence). V was shortened by 3 bases and J by 1 base, with 6 bases between the two germline ends. CDR3 amino acids: CASSFGDNYGYTF. CDR3 DNA sequence: TGTGCCAGCAGCTTTGGGGATAACTATGGCTACACCTTC.

In the case of this clonotype: A read error may explain this, as a much larger clone is one base away. The chain has TRBV20-1 and TRBJ1-5; TRBD1 might be the D (5 bases). Trimming took off 3 bases at V and 5 bases at J, with 5 bases between the two ends. Germline assignment: CDR1 DFQATT and CDR2 SNEGSKA (reference sequence). The CDR3 is 11 residues long. In DNA form, the CDR3 reads TGCAGTGCTAGGGGGGATCAGCCCCAGCATTTT. This sequence encodes CSARGDQPQHF.

The genes are TRBV7-9 and TRBJ1-3; TRBD1 is a possible D gene (5 bases). CDR3 length equals 17 residues. CDR1 SEHNR and CDR2 FQNEAQ come from the germline V gene (reference sequence). V gave up 5 bases and J gave up 0 bases, with 17 bases separating them. CDR3 protein: CASSRFRDAISGNTIYF. The CDR3 region has the DNA TGTGCCAGCAGCCGATTCCGGGACGCTATCTCTGGAAACACCATATATTTT.

V gene TRBV12-3 or TRBV12-4 combines with J gene TRBJ1-1, with TRBD1 matching over 7 bases. Losses at the gene ends were 6 bases for V and 5 bases for J; bases not matched to a gene: 9. CDR3 length: 14 residues. The CDR3 sequence is CASSFDRVVTEAFF. DNA of the CDR3: TGTGCCAGCAGCTTCGACAGGGTCGTGACTGAAGCTTTCTTT.

The chain links TRBV10-3 to TRBJ1-1; no clear D. In germline, CDR1 is ENHRY, CDR2 SYGVKD. The CDR3 contains 15 residues. Deletions cut 11 bases from V and 1 base from J, with 20 bases between. CDR3 loop: CAWSAGVERNTEAFF. The CDR3 region has the DNA TGTGCCTGGAGTGCCGGGGTGGAGAGGAACACTGAAGCTTTCTTT.

This clonotype was observed a handful of times. CDR3 nucleotide sequence: TGTGCCAGCAGCTTAAAAGGCCACAGAGATAATTCACCCCTCCACTTT. This encodes CASSLKGHRDNSPLHF. The rearrangement uses TRBV7-2 and TRBJ1-6; the D is unclear. Trimming stripped 2 bases from V and 5 bases from J, with 13 bases between. This CDR3 region has 16 residues. Germline-derived CDR1 and CDR2 are SGHTA and FQGNSA. The whole variable domain, filled in from reference TRBV7-2 and TRBJ1-6, reads GAGVSQSPSNKVTEKGKDVELRCDPISGHTALYWYRQSLGQGLEFLIYFQGNSAPDKSGLPSDRFSAERTGGSVSTLTIQRTQQEDSAVYLCASSLKGHRDNSPLHFGNGTRLTVT.

The gene calls are TRBV9 and TRBJ2-5; 9 positions match TRBD2. The CDR3 extends over 17 amino acids. Germline V gene lookup returns CDR1 SGDLS and CDR2 YYNGEE. J gave up 2 bases and V 0 bases, and 8 bases lay outside the gene matches. The CDR3 bases are TGTGCCAGCAGCGTAGAGGGGAGCGGGGGGTTACAAGAGACCCAGTACTTC. Its translation is CASSVEGSGGLQETQYF. The whole variable domain, filled in from reference TRBV9 and TRBJ2-5, reads DSGVTQTPKHLITATGQRVTLRCSPRSGDLSVYWYQQSLDQGLQFLIQYYNGEERAKGNILERFSAQQFPDLHSELNLSSLELGDSALYFCASSVEGSGGLQETQYFGPGTRLLVL.

This clonotype was detected only a few times. The DNA of the CDR3 is TGTGCCAGCAGCTTAGCGGGGTTTCAAGGGTATCAGCCCCAGCATTTT. It is translated as CASSLAGFQGYQPQHF. The rearrangement uses TRBV7-8 and TRBJ1-5; D gene uncertain. Germline V gene data show CDR1 as SGHVS and CDR2 as FQNEAQ. The CDR3 extends over 16 amino acids. Trimming removed 0 bases from V and 5 bases from J, with 14 bases in between.

Comments on this clonotype: An end of the junction differs from the germline gene, which may be a read error. This chain uses TRBV7-9 with TRBJ2-7; a weak D match, TRBD2 (5 bases). The germline gives CDR1 SEHNR, CDR2 FQNEAQ (reference sequence). CDR3 size: 12 residues. CDR3 nucleotides: TGTGCCAGCAGCCCCCGAGAGGGCGAGCAGTGCTTC. This encodes CASSPREGEQCF.

V and J are TRBV10-3 and TRBJ1-5, with TRBD1 matching 8 bases. J gave up 5 bases and V 4 bases, and 4 bases lay outside the gene matches. The germline V gene encodes CDR1 ENHRY and CDR2 SYGVKD. The CDR3 is made up of 14 amino acids. The DNA of the CDR3 is TGTGCCATCAGTGTAGAGGACAGGGATCAGCCCCAGCATTTT. Translation: CAISVEDRDQPQHF.

This chain joins TRBV15 and TRBJ2-7; TRBD2 agrees at 7 bases. J was trimmed by 6 bases and V by 1 base; bases with no gene match: 6. This CDR3 has 14 residues. Germline V gene data show CDR1 as LNHNV and CDR2 as YYDKDF (reference sequence). CDR3 nucleotides: TGTGCCACCAGCAGAGGACGGGGGGAGGTCGAGCAGTACTTC. This codes for CATSRGRGEVEQYF. Together with reference TRBV15 and TRBJ2-7, the CDR3 gives the full variable domain: DAMVIQNPRYQVTQFGKPVTLSCSQTLNHNVMYWYQQKSSQAPKLLFHYYDKDFNNEADTPDNFQSRRPNTSFCFLDIRSPGLGDTAMYLCATSRGRGEVEQYFGPGTRLTVT.

This clonotype has at least ten counts. The chain couples TRBV9 to TRBJ1-4; a weak D match, TRBD1 (6 bases). V lost 3 bases and J 0 bases, leaving 9 bases between the germline ends. There are 15 residues in the CDR3. Germline V gives CDR1 SGDLS, CDR2 YYNGEE. In nucleotides, the CDR3 is TGTGCCAGCAGCGCGGACAGCGCAACTAATGAAAAACTGTTTTTT. This codes for CASSADSATNEKLFF.

This clonotype was picked up many times. The rearrangement uses TRBV7-3 and TRBJ2-6; 8 positions match TRBD2. The V segment lost 3 bases and the J segment 4 bases; nucleotides outside the gene matches: 5. This CDR3 region has 16 residues. Germline CDR1 reads SGHTA; CDR2 reads FQGTGA. CDR3 DNA: TGTGCCAGCAGCTTCGGGAGGGCGGAAGGGGCCAACGTCCTGACTTTC. As protein: CASSFGRAEGANVLTF. Filled out from reference TRBV7-3 and TRBJ2-6, the complete variable domain reads GAGVSQTPSNKVTEKGKYVELRCDPISGHTALYWYRQSLGQGPEFLIYFQGTGAADDSGLPNDRFFAVRPEGSVSTLKIQRTERGDSAVYLCASSFGRAEGANVLTFGAGSRLTVL.

Notes on this clonotype: A much larger clone sits a single nucleotide away, making a read error possible. This chain links TRBV29-1 with TRBJ2-2; possible D gene TRBD2, 5 bases. CDR1 is SQVTM and CDR2 is ANQGSEA in the germline V gene. CDR3 size: 11 residues. V was trimmed by 7 bases and J by 6 bases, leaving 9 bases between them. CDR3 sequence (DNA): TGCAGCGCTTACGGGGCCGGGGAGCTGTTTTTT. Encoded protein: CSAYGAGELFF.

This clonotype was seen repeatedly, ten times or more. The chain combines TRBV10-3 with TRBJ2-2, with TRBD1 as a possible D gene (5 bases). CDR1 ENHRY and CDR2 SYGVKD come from the germline V gene. CDR3 size: 14 residues. Deletions cut 6 bases from V and 4 bases from J, with 12 bases between. CDR3 nucleotide sequence: TGTGCCATCAGCACGACAGAAGCCACCGGGGAGCTGTTTTTT. Translating it yields CAISTTEATGELFF.

This clonotype was counted a single time. Since a much larger clone is just one base distant, this may be a read error. This chain links TRBV10-2 with TRBJ2-7, with D possibly being TRBD2 (7 bases). This CDR3 has 12 amino acids. The ends were cut back, 6 bases at V and 6 bases at J, with 12 bases in the middle. The germline gives CDR1 WSHSY, CDR2 SAAADI. The chain's CDR3 is CASRDGGLEQYF. DNA of the CDR3: TGCGCCAGCAGGGACGGGGGGCTCGAGCAGTACTTC.

This clonotype turned up a few times. The chain couples TRBV7-9 to TRBJ2-7; D is unresolved. CDR3 size: 13 residues. V was trimmed by 3 bases and J by 6 bases, leaving 12 bases between them. Germline V gives CDR1 SEHNR, CDR2 FQNEAQ (reference sequence). CDR3 protein: CASSLAGFIEQYF. CDR3 coding DNA: TGTGCCAGCAGCTTGGCCGGATTTATCGAGCAGTACTTC.

This clonotype was observed at least ten times. Relative to the germline gene, one junction end is altered; a read error may explain this. The J gene is TRBJ2-5, the V gene TRBV7-7; possible D gene TRBD2, 5 bases. Germline assignment: CDR1 SSHAT and CDR2 FNYEAQ (reference sequence). CDR3 length: 15 residues. The CDR3 loop reads CASSLGLPDWETQYF. The CDR3 DNA reads TGTGCTAGCAGCTTAGGGCTTCCGGACTGGGAGACCCAGTACTTC. Complete variable domain (other parts from reference TRBV7-7 and TRBJ2-5): GAGVSQSPRYKVTKRGQDVTLRCDPISSHATLYWYQQALGQGPEFLTYFNYEAQPDKSGLPSDRFSAERPEGSISTLTIQRTEQRDSAMYRCASSLGLPDWETQYFGPGTRLLVL.

This sequence joins TRBV15 and TRBJ2-5, with D possibly TRBD2 on 6 matching bases. The germline CDR1 and CDR2 sequences are LNHNV and YYDKDF (reference sequence). V was trimmed by 3 bases and J by 8 bases, leaving 19 bases between them. CDR3 length: 15 residues. The CDR3 region has the DNA TGTGCCACCAGCAGCTTACACTCGCGGGGTGATACCCAGTACTTC. Amino acids: CATSSLHSRGDTQYF. Looking up the rest from reference TRBV15 and TRBJ2-5 gives the full variable domain: DAMVIQNPRYQVTQFGKPVTLSCSQTLNHNVMYWYQQKSSQAPKLLFHYYDKDFNNEADTPDNFQSRRPNTSFCFLDIRSPGLGDTAMYLCATSSLHSRGDTQYFGPGTRLLVL.

This clonotype was recorded at least ten times. CDR3 sequence reads: CASSGSPGAKTQYF. The CDR3, as DNA: TGTGCCAGCAGCGGTAGTCCGGGGGCGAAGACCCAGTACTTC. The chain recombines TRBV2 with TRBJ2-5, with D perhaps given as TRBD1 or TRBD2 (6 bases each). Trimming removed 6 bases from V and 6 bases from J, with 17 bases in between. The CDR3 length is 14 residues. Looked up from germline, CDR1 is SNHLY and CDR2 is FYNNEI.

Details on this clonotype: Mismatch with germline at one junction end may stem from a read error. The J gene is TRBJ1-3, the V gene TRBV7-9, with D hard to call. The CDR3 runs 17 residues. Germline CDR1 is SEHNR and CDR2 is FQNEAQ (reference sequence). The CDR3 spells CASSLDPPVDSGDTIYF. CDR3 nucleotide sequence: TGTGCCAGCAGCTTAGATCCCCCGGTAGACTCTGGAGACACCATATATTTT.

This rearrangement joins TRBV7-2 to TRBJ2-2, with D perhaps TRBD2 (6 bases). From germline, CDR1 is SGHTA and CDR2 FQGNSA. This CDR3 has 15 residues. Between the trimmed V and J ends, which lost 5 bases and 5 bases, there was a span of 15 bases. In DNA, the CDR3 is TGTGCCAGCAGCCAACAGCACCTAGCGACCGGGGAGCTGTTTTTT. Amino acids: CASSQQHLATGELFF.

The chain links TRBV7-2 to TRBJ1-3; D might be TRBD1 (6 bases). Trimming left V 5 bases short and J 4 bases short, with 21 bases between. Per germline, CDR1 SGHTA and CDR2 FQGNSA. This CDR3 is built from 17 residues. The CDR3 loop is CASSRGRGGVNGNTIYF. CDR3 DNA: TGTGCCAGCAGCCGAGGGAGGGGGGGTGTTAACGGAAACACCATATATTTT.